This T cell receptor beta chain was profiled in a study of T-cell memory formation after mild COVID-19 (dated by TCRdb to the early 2020s). At the level of the whole study: TCR sequence clusters from the two donors were largely donor specific. The cohort was made up of two young adult volunteers, one female and one male, who were previously healthy. T-cell clones expanding and contracting after mild COVID-19 in a couple of donors were tracked by longitudinal TCRalpha and TCRbeta repertoire sequencing.

Broad study findings and their caveats: SARS-CoV-2 specificity of the second-wave clones peaking on day 37 was not confirmed. Contracting CD4+ clones turned up mainly in the CM and EM memory subsets, whereas EMRA was where CD8+ clones were enriched. Some responding clones were found in pre-infection memory, which suggests that pre-existing cross-reactive memory T cells took part in the SARS-CoV-2 response. Only two mild cases were covered by the study, and larger cohorts that include severe cases with pre-infection samples were considered necessary. From day 15 to 85, contracting clones showed balanced CD4/CD8 phenotypes, whereas a second wave of clones that expanded from day 15 to 37 leaned towards CD4+.

PBMCs were isolated by Ficoll-Paque density gradient centrifugation. In its sample, this clonotype was seen a few times. There is no known antigen for this receptor. Nothing much larger sits one base from this clone, and base qualities are not available. The CDR3 has 14 amino acids, counting the end cysteine and phenylalanine. Just the 42-base CDR3 DNA is kept, in frame starting at base 1. The V end loses 3 bases and the J end loses 7 bases, and a stretch of 12 bases separates them. The germline V gene provides CDR1 SGHTA and CDR2 FQGNSA. TCRdb lists the instrument as Illumina NovaSeq 6000. TCRalpha and TCRbeta cDNA libraries were built by 5'RACE with constant-segment primers, adding sample barcodes and unique molecular identifiers. Trizol reagent was used to extract RNA from every sample. The libraries were amplified in two PCR steps, and the second step added a second sample barcode and Illumina TruSeq adapters. Sequencing of libraries was performed on an Illumina NovaSeq with 2 x 150 bp paired-end reads. Per the original workflow: Demultiplexing of reads and collapsing into UMI-guided consensus sequences were performed with migec v1.2.7. With mixcr v2.1.11, UMI consensuses were aligned to TRA and TRB V and J templates and assembled into clonotypes. Expanded or contracted clonotypes were those called significant by both edgeR and NoisET, with noise models trained on biological replicates. For edgeR calls, the cutoffs were a false discovery rate-adjusted p below 0.01 and a log2 fold-change threshold of 1. As an exploratory analysis of dynamics, PCA with hierarchical clustering was applied to max-normalized trajectories of the 1000 most abundant clonotypes. Separately sequenced CD4+ and CD8+ repertoires were used to assign the CD4 or CD8 phenotype of responding clones. TCRdb passed the public sequencing reads through fastp at Q25 and MiXCR, retaining productive beta sequences. Under each unique CDR3 protein, matching rows form one entry showing the most common genes and DNA. The V and J calls follow TCRdb's processing rather than the paper's. The sample table records around 250,000 distinct CDR3 sequences; 16% of these occur just once. In total, the top ten clones hold roughly a fifth of the sample.

This sequence was found in a man younger than 35 who had mild COVID-19 (a few samples of this study predate the infection). The sample titles of this study are shuffled in the database, so cell type and time point are left out; the donor was told from shared clones. Specimen: PBMCs or a T cell subset sorted from them (not recorded which). The chain is assembled from TRBV7-2 and TRBJ1-4; 5 matching bases give a weak D call of TRBD1. The encoded CDR3 is CASSFGGDSEKLFF. In nucleotides, the sequence is TGTGCCAGCAGCTTCGGGGGGGATAGTGAAAAACTGTTTTTT.